The T cell receptor (beta chain) described here comes from a study of T-cell reconstitution after alpha-beta-depleted transplantation in children. Germline V gene data show CDR1 as LNHNV and CDR2 as YYDKDF (reference sequence). V was cut by 4 bases and J by 3 bases, with 19 bases left in between. The CDR3 has 16 residues. Molecular barcoding with unique molecular identifiers was used for the TCRbeta library. Via MiXCR, TCRdb re-called the PCR reads, giving one row per CDR3 protein. The table shows approximately 420,000 distinct CDR3 sequences, with roughly a tenth occurring only once. There are a few counts of this clonotype.

Sequences were derived from PBMCs from the stem cell graft donor, sampled from the stem cell graft. This sequence was found in a human donor who donated a stem cell graft to a child with acute myeloid leukemia. This chain joins TRBV15 and TRBJ2-7; tentatively, D is TRBD1 (6 bases). In DNA form, the CDR3 reads TGTGCCACCAGCATCTCCCGGGTTGACAGGAACTACGAGCAGTACTTC. As protein: CATSISRVDRNYEQYF.